The rows below give T cell receptor beta chains drawn from one sample of a study of identical twins. TCRdb passed the 5' RACE reads through MiXCR, listing each CDR3 protein once. Seen here are more than 600,000 distinct CDR3 sequences, roughly 18% observed once, and the top ten hold 10% to 15%. In addition, the sample was reused for a study of T cells expressing NK-cell markers.

Source material: PBMCs. The receptors here all came from a woman aged 18-29 years in good health. Both conserved end residues are part of each CDR3. D genes are given only for firm matches. Not all rows give a size; the values are once, few, many and, for expanded clones, a class.

v_call,cdr3_length,d_call,clone_size,j_call,cdr3_nt,cdr3_aa
TRBV20-1,14,TRBD2,NA,TRBJ2-1,TGCAGTGCTAGTTGGGTAGCGGGAGGAAGTGAGCAGTTCTTC,CSASWVAGGSEQFF
TRBV5-1,16,TRBD2,few,TRBJ2-1,TGCGCCAGCAGCGGGACTAGCGGGCGCTCCTACAATGAGCAGTTCTTC,CASSGTSGRSYNEQFF
TRBV5-1,16,TRBD2,NA,TRBJ2-3,TGCGCCAGCAGCTTGGGACTAGCGGGAGACGCGGATACGCAGTATTTT,CASSLGLAGDADTQYF
TRBV7-9,15,TRBD1,NA,TRBJ2-3,TGTGCCAGCAGCTTCTATACAGGGGAAGCAGATACGCAGTATTTT,CASSFYTGEADTQYF
TRBV24-1,14,NA,many,TRBJ1-6,TGTGCCACCAGTGATAAGTATTCGCGGTCACCCCTCCACTTT,CATSDKYSRSPLHF
TRBV5-6,14,NA,few,TRBJ1-6,TGTGCCAGCAGCCCGGGACCCAATAATTCACCCCTCCACTTT,CASSPGPNNSPLHF
TRBV27,13,NA,few,TRBJ1-5,TGTGCCAGCAGAGGTTCGGGGAATCAGCCCCAGCATTTT,CASRGSGNQPQHF
TRBV20-1,8,NA,NA,TRBJ2-7,TGCAGGAGTCGCGAGCAGTACTTC,CRSREQYF
TRBV6-5,17,NA,NA,TRBJ2-7,TGTGCCAGCAGTTACGAAGGCGGGTGGTGGCCGCCCTACGAGCAGTACTTC,CASSYEGGWWPPYEQYF
TRBV28,12,NA,many,TRBJ2-1,TGTGCCAGCAGCTCGGTAGGCAATGAGCAGTTCTTC,CASSSVGNEQFF
TRBV15,15,NA,few,TRBJ2-7,TGTGCCACCAGCAGGGAGGGAACCATCTCCTACGAGCAGTACTTC,CATSREGTISYEQYF
TRBV12-5,17,TRBD1,few,TRBJ2-1,TGTGCTAGTGGTTTCGCCGCGATACAGGGGGCCAACAATGAGCAGTTCTTC,CASGFAAIQGANNEQFF
TRBV7-9,16,TRBD1,NA,TRBJ2-5,TGTGCCAGCAGCTCGACAGGGTTTCGAGGCGGGGAGACCCAGTACTTC,CASSSTGFRGGETQYF
TRBV11-2,12,NA,NA,TRBJ2-2,TGTGCCAGCAGCGAAGTTGCCGGGGAGCTGTTTTTT,CASSEVAGELFF
TRBV5-1,19,TRBD1,few,TRBJ1-2,TGCGCCAGCAGCTCCCTCGGGTCGTCAGGACAGGGGCACGACTATGGCTACACCTTC,CASSSLGSSGQGHDYGYTF
TRBV5-4,15,NA,few,TRBJ2-5,TGTGCCAGCAGCTTGTATAGTAGCGGAGAAGAGACCCAGTACTTC,CASSLYSSGEETQYF
TRBV6-1,16,TRBD2,NA,TRBJ2-2,TGTGCCAGCAGGCTAAGACTAGCGGGAAACACCGGGGAGCTGTTTTTT,CASRLRLAGNTGELFF
TRBV5-6,14,NA,many,TRBJ2-3,TGTGCCAGCAGCTCGGGCTCTAGCACAGATACGCAGTATTTT,CASSSGSSTDTQYF
TRBV7-3,15,NA,many,TRBJ2-2,TGTGCCAGCAGCTTAGTGTCTAGCCTAGGCGGGGAGCTGTTTTTT,CASSLVSSLGGELFF
TRBV5-1,16,TRBD1,many,TRBJ1-6,TGCGCCAGCCGTGTGGGGACAGTCACCCCTAATTCACCCCTCCACTTT,CASRVGTVTPNSPLHF
TRBV20-1,14,TRBD2,NA,TRBJ2-7,TGCAGTGCTAGAGATGCTAGCGGGAGCCACGAGCAGTACTTC,CSARDASGSHEQYF
TRBV6-1,13,NA,few,TRBJ2-6,TGTGCCAGCAGGACTACTGGGGCCAACGTCCTGACTTTC,CASRTTGANVLTF
TRBV29-1,11,NA,NA,TRBJ2-7,TGCAGCGTTGCAGGGCTTGGCGAGCAGTACTTC,CSVAGLGEQYF
TRBV10-2,16,TRBD2,many,TRBJ2-7,TGCGCCAGCAGTGTGAGTAGCGGGGGGGCCGTTTACGAGCAGTACTTC,CASSVSSGGAVYEQYF
TRBV20-1,13,NA,few,TRBJ1-2,TGCAGTGCCGGACAGAGGGATAACTATGGCTACACCTTC,CSAGQRDNYGYTF
TRBV20-1,16,TRBD1,few,TRBJ1-5,TGCAGTGCTAGAGTACCGGGACAGGGAAGCAATCAGCCCCAGCATTTT,CSARVPGQGSNQPQHF
TRBV9,15,NA,NA,TRBJ2-1,TGTGCCAGCAGCGTAGAAGCGGCCTCCTACAATGAGCAGTTCTTC,CASSVEAASYNEQFF
TRBV12-3/TRBV12-4,16,NA,NA,TRBJ2-3,TGTGCCAGCAGTTCTCACAAGCAATGGAGCACAGATACGCAGTATTTT,CASSSHKQWSTDTQYF
TRBV7-2,16,TRBD2,few,TRBJ2-3,TGTGCCAGCAGCTTAGCGGAGGCTAGCGGGACAGATACGCAGTATTTT,CASSLAEASGTDTQYF
TRBV12-3/TRBV12-4,14,NA,NA,TRBJ2-7,TGTGCCAGCAGTTTGGGTGGACTCGGGGTCGAGCAGTACTTC,CASSLGGLGVEQYF
TRBV20-1,15,TRBD2,NA,TRBJ2-5,TGCAGTGCTAGGCGGACTAGCGGGCACCAAGAGACCCAGTACTTC,CSARRTSGHQETQYF